This TCR beta chain was identified during a study of blood T cell repertoires in COVID-19. In the study overall: Sites in the United States, Italy and Spain provided acute and convalescent COVID-19 samples. Nucleic acid was either cDNA or gDNA, and it came from T cells, B-cell-depleted T cells, or PBMCs.

In the original workflow: Reference gene primers were amplified, and this amplification served to estimate nucleated cell counts. TCRdb keeps only in-frame clones here, not all; method: immunoSEQ multiplex PCR. V and J calls plus clone size are reproduced from that table; the DNA served to infer D and trimming. The sample shows 260,000 or so clones, approximately 88% of them seen only once. There are 14 residues in the CDR3. The sample was peripheral blood. The clonotype comes from a man aged 18 to 29 with active or convalescent COVID-19. The chain recombines TRBV21-1 with TRBJ2-3; TRBD1, the D gene given by the table, was not confirmed from the DNA. TRBV21-1 is a recognized pseudogene. The CDR3 protein is CASTPGRSTDTQYF. DNA of the CDR3: TGTGCCTCAACACCTGGGCGTAGCACAGATACGCAGTATTTT.